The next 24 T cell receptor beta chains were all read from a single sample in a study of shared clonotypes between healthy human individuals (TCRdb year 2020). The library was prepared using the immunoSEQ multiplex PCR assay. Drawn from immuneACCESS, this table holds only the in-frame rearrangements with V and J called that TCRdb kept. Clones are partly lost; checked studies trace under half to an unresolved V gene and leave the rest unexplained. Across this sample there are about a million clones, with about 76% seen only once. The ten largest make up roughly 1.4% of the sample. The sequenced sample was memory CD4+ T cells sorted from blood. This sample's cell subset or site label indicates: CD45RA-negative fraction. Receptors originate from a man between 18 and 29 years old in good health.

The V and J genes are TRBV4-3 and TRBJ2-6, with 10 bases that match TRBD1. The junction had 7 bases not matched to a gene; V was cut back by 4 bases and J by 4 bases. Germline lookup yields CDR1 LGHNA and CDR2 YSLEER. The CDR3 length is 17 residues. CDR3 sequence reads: CASSPGQGPRGANVLTF. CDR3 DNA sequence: TGCGCCAGCAGCCCGGGACAGGGGCCTCGGGGGGCCAACGTCCTGACTTTC.

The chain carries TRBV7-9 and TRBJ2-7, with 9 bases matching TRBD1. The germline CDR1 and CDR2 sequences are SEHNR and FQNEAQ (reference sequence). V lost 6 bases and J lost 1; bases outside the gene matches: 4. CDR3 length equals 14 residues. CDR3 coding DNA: TGTGCCAGCAGGGCCGGGACAGGGTCCTACGAGCAGTACTTC. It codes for CASRAGTGSYEQYF.

The CDR3 here is CASSSGTRNEKLFF. The CDR3 region has the DNA TGTGCCAGCAGCTCCGGGACACGGAATGAAAAACTGTTTTTT. The V call is TRBV7-2, the J call TRBJ1-4, with D tentatively TRBD1 (6 bases). CDR3 size: 14 residues. Trimming pared 4 bases from V and 5 bases from J, leaving 11 bases between. From germline, CDR1 is SGHTA and CDR2 FQGNSA.

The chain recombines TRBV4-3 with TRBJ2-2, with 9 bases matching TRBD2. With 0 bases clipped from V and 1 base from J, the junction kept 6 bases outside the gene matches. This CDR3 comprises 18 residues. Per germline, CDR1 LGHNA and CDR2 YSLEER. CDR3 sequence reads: CASSQDRAGGGNTGELFF. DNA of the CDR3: TGCGCCAGCAGCCAAGATAGGGCGGGAGGGGGGAACACCGGGGAGCTGTTTTTT.

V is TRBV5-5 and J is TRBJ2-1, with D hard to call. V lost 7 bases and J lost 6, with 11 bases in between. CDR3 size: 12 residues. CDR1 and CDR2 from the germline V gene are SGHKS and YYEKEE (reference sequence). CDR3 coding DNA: TGTGCCAGCGCCTCGAGCGTCAATGAGCAGTTCTTC. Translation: CASASSVNEQFF.

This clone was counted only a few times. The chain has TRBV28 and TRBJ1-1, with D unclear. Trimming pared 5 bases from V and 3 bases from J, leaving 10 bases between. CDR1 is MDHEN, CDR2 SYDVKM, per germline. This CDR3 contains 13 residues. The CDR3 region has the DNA TGTGCCAGCAGTCCCGTAGTTGACACTGAAGCTTTCTTT. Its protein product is CASSPVVDTEAFF.

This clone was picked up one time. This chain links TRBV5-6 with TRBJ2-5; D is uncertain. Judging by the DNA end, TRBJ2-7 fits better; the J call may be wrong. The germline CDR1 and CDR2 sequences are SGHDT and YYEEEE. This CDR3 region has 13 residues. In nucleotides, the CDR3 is TGTGCCAGCAGCTTGAGAATTCCCTACGAGCAGTACTTC. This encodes CASSLRIPYEQYF.

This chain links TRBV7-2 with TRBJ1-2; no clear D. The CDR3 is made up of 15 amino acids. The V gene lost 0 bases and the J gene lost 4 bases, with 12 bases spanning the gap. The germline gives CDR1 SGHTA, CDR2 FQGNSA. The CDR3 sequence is CASSLARTEIYGYTF. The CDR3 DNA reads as TGTGCCAGCAGCTTAGCTAGGACGGAGATCTATGGCTACACCTTC.

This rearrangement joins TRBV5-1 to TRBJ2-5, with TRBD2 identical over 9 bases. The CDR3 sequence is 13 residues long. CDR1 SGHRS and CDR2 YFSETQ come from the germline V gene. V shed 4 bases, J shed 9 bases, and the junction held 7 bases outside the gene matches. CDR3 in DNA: TGCGCCAGCAGCGAATCAGAGCGGGAGGCCCAGTACTTC. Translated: CASSESEREAQYF.

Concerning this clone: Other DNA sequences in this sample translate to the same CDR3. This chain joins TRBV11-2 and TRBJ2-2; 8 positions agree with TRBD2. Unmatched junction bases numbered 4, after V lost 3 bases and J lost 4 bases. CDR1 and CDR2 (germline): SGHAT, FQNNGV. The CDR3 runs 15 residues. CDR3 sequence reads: CASSFSRGGTGELFF. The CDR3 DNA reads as TGTGCCAGCAGCTTTTCCCGGGGGGGCACCGGGGAGCTGTTTTTT.

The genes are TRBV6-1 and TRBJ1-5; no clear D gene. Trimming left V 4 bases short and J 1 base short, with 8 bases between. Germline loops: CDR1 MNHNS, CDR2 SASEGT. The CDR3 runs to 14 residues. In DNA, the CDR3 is TGTGCCAGCAGTGCTATAACCAGCAATCAGCCCCAGCATTTT. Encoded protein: CASSAITSNQPQHF.

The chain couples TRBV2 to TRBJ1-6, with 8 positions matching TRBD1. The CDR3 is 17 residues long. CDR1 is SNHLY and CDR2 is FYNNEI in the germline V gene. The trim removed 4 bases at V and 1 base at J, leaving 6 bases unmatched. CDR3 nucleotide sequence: TGTGCCAGCAGTGTGGGCAGGGGGCATTCCTATAATTCACCCCTCCACTTT. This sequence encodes CASSVGRGHSYNSPLHF.

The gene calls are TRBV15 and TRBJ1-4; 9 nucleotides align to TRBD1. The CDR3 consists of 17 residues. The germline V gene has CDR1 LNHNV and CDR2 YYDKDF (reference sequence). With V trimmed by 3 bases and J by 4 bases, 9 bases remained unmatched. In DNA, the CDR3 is TGTGCCACCAGCAGGGGGGGCCTGGACAGGGGTAATGAAAAACTGTTTTTT. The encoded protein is CATSRGGLDRGNEKLFF.

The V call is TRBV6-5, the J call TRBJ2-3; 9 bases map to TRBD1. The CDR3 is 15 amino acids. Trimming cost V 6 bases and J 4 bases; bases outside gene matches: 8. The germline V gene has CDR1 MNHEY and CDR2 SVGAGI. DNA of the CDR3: TGTGCCAGCAGAGACACAGGGGGCGCTTCAGATACGCAGTATTTT. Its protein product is CASRDTGGASDTQYF.

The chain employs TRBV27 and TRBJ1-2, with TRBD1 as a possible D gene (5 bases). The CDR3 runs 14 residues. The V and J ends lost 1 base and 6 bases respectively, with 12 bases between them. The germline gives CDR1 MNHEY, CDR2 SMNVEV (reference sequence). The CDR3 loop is CASSLWAGSDGYTF. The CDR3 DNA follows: TGTGCCAGCAGTTTATGGGCAGGGAGTGATGGCTACACCTTC.

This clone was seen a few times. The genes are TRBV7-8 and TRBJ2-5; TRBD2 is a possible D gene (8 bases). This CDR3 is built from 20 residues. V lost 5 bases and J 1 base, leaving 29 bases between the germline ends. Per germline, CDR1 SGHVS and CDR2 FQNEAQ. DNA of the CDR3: TGTGCCAGCAGCCCCAGGGGGGGTACTAGCGGAGCCTCCAGCCAAGAGACCCAGTACTTC. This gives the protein CASSPRGGTSGASSQETQYF.

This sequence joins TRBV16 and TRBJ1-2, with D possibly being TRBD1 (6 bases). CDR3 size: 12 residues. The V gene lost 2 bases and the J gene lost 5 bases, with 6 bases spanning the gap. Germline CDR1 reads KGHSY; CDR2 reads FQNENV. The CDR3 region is CASSQRGYGYTF. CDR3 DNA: TGTGCCAGCAGCCAAAGGGGGTATGGCTACACCTTC.

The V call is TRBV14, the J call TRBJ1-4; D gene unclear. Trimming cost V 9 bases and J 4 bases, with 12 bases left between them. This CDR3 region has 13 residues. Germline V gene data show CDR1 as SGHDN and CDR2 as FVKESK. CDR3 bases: TGTGCCAGTAGAAATTGGAATAATGAAAAACTGTTTTTT. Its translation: CASRNWNNEKLFF.

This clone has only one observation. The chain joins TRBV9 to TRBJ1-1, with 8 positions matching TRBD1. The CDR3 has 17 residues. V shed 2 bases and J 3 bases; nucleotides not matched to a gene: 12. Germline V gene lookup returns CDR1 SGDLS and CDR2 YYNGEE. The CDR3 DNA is TGTGCCAGCAGCGTTTCGTCAGGGGGCGTCCTGGACACTGAAGCTTTCTTT. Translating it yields CASSVSSGGVLDTEAFF. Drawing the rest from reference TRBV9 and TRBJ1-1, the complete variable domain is DSGVTQTPKHLITATGQRVTLRCSPRSGDLSVYWYQQSLDQGLQFLIQYYNGEERAKGNILERFSAQQFPDLHSELNLSSLELGDSALYFCASSVSSGGVLDTEAFFGQGTRLTVV.

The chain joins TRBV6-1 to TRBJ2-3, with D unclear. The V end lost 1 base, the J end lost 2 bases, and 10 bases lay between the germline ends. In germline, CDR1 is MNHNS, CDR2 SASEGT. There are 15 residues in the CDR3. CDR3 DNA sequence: TGTGCCAGCAGTGAAGGCCCTGGCGTCACAGATACGCAGTATTTT. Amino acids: CASSEGPGVTDTQYF.

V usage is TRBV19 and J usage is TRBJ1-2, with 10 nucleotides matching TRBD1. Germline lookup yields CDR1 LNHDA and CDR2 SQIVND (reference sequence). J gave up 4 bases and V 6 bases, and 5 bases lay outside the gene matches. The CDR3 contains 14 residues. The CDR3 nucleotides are TGTGCCAGTAGCCGACAGGGGGCGGGCTATGGCTACACCTTC. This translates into CASSRQGAGYGYTF.

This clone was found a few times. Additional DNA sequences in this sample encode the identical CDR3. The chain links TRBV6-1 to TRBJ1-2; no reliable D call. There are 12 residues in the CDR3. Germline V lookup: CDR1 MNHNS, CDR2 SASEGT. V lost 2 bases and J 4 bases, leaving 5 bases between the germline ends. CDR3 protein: CASSELGYGYTF. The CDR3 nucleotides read TGTGCCAGCAGTGAACTGGGCTATGGCTACACCTTC.

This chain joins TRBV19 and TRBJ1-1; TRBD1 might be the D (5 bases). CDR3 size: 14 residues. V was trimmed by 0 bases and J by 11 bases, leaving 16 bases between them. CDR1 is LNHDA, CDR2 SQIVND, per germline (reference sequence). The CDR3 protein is CASSIDPTAKRAFF. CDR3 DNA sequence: TGTGCCAGTAGTATAGATCCGACAGCCAAGAGGGCTTTCTTT.

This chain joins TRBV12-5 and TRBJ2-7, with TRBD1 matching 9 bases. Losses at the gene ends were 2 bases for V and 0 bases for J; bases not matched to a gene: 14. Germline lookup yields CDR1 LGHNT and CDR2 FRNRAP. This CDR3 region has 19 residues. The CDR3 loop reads CASGLLGQGLSGHSYEQYF. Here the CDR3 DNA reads TGTGCTAGTGGTTTGCTCGGACAGGGGTTGAGCGGACACTCCTACGAGCAGTACTTC.